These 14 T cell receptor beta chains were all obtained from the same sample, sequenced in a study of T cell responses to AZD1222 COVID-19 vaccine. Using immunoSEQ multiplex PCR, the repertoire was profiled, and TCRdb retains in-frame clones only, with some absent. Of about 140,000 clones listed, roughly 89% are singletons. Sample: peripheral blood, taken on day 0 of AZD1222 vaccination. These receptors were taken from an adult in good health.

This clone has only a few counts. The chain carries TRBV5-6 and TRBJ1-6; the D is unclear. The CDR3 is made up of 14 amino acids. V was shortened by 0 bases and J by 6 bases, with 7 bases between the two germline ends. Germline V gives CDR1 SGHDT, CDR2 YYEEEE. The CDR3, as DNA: TGTGCCAGCAGCTTGGGAGTACTTAATTCACCCCTCCACTTT. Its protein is CASSLGVLNSPLHF.

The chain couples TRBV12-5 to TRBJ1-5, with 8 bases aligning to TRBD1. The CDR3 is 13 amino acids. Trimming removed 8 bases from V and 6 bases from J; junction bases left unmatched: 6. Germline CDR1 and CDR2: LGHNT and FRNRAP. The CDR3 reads CASQLTGGQPQHF. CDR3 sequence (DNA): TGTGCTAGTCAATTAACAGGGGGTCAGCCCCAGCATTTT. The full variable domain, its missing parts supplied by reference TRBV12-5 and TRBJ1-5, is DARVTQTPRHKVTEMGQEVTMRCQPILGHNTVFWYRQTMMQGLELLAYFRNRAPLDDSGMPKDRFSAEMPDATLATLKIQPSEPRDSAVYFCASQLTGGQPQHFGDGTRLSIL.

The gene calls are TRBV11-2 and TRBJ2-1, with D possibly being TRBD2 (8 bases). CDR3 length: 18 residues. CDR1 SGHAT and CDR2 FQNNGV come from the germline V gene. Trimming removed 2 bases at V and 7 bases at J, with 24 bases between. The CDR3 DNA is TGTGCCAGCAGCTTACCGAGCGGGAGTCTCCCAGGGGGGAATGAGCAGTTCTTC. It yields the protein CASSLPSGSLPGGNEQFF. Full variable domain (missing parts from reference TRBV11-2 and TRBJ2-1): EAGVAQSPRYKIIEKRQSVAFWCNPISGHATLYWYQQILGQGPKLLIQFQNNGVVDDSQLPKDRFSAERLKGVDSTLKIQPAKLEDSAVYLCASSLPSGSLPGGNEQFFGPGTRLTVL.

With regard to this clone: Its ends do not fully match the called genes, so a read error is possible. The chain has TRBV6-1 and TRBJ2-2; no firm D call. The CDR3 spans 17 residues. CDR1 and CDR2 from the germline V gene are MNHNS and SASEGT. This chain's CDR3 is CASSEEWLPVNTGELFF. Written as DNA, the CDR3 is TGTGCCAGCAGCGAAGAATGGCTCCCTGTGAACACCGGGGAGCTGTTTTTT.

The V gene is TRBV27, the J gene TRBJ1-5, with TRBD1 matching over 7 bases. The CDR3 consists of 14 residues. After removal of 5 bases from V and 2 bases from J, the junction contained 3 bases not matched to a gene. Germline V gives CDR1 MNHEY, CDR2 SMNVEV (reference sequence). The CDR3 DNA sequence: TGTGCCAGCAGTGACAGGGTCCGCAATCAGCCCCAGCATTTT. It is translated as CASSDRVRNQPQHF.

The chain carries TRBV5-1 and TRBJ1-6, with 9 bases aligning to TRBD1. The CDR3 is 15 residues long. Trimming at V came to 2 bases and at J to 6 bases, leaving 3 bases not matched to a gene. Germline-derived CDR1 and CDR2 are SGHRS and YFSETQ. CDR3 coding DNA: TGCGCCAGCAGCTTCCTGGGACAGGGTAATTCACCCCTCCACTTT. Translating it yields CASSFLGQGNSPLHF.

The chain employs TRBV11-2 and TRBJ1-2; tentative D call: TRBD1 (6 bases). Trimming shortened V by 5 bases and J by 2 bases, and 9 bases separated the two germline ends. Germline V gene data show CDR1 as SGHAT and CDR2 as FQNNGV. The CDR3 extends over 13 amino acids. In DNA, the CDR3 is TGTGCCAGCAGCCAGGACAGAAACTATGGCTACACCTTC. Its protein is CASSQDRNYGYTF. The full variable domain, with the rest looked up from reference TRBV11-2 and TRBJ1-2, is EAGVAQSPRYKIIEKRQSVAFWCNPISGHATLYWYQQILGQGPKLLIQFQNNGVVDDSQLPKDRFSAERLKGVDSTLKIQPAKLEDSAVYLCASSQDRNYGYTFGSGTRLTVV.

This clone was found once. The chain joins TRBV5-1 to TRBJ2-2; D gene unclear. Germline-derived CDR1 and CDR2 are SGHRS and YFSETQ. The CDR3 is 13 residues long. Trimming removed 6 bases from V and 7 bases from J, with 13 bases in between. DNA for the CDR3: TGCGCCAGCACCCCCTTTGGTAGCGGGGAGCTGTTTTTT. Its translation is CASTPFGSGELFF.

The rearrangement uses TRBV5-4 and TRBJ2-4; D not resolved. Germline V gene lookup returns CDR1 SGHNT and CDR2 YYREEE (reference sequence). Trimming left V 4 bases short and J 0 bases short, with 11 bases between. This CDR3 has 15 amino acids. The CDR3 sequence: CASSHGRVAKNIQYF. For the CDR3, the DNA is TGTGCCAGCAGCCACGGACGGGTAGCCAAAAACATTCAGTACTTC.

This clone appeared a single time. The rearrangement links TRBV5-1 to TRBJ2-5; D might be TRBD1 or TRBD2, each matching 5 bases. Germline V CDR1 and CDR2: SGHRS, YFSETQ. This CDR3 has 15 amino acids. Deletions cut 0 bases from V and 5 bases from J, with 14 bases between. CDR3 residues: CASSLGTAWGETQYF. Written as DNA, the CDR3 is TGCGCCAGCAGCTTGGGGACGGCTTGGGGGGAGACCCAGTACTTC.

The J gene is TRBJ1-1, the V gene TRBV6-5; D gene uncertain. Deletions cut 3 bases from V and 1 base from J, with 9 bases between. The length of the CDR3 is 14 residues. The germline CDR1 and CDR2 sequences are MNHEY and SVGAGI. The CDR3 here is CASSYSQANTEAFF. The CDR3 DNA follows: TGTGCCAGCAGTTATTCGCAGGCGAACACTGAAGCTTTCTTT.

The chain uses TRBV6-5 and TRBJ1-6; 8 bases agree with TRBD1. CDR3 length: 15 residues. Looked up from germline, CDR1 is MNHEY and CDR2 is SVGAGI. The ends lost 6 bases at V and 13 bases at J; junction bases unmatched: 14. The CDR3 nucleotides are TGTGCCAGCAGACACTTGCCCCAGGGGGCCGCCCCCCTCCACTTT. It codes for CASRHLPQGAAPLHF.

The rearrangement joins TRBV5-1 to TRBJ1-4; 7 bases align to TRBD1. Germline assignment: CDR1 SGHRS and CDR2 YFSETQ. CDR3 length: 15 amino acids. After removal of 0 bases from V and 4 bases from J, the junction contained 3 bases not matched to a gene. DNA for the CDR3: TGCGCCAGCAGCTTGGTCGGGACAGATAATGAAAAACTGTTTTTT. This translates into CASSLVGTDNEKLFF.

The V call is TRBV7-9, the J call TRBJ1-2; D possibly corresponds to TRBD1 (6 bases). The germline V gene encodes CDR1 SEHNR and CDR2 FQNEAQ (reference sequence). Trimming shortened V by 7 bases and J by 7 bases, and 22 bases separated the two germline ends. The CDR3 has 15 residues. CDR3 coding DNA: TGTGCCAGCACCTCGAGGGCGCAGGGGCTTTCTGGCTACACCTTC. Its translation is CASTSRAQGLSGYTF.